The 26 T cell receptor beta chains listed next were all sequenced from one sample in a study of T cells in Graves' hyperthyroidism and ophthalmopathy. TCR beta CDR3 sequences were amplified from RNA transcripts. With the HTBI primer set, the TCR CDR3 went through a first round of RT-PCR. In TCRdb, the multiplex PCR reads were re-called with MiXCR into one record per CDR3 protein. The sample shows 700,000 or so distinct CDR3 sequences, roughly 15% of them seen only once. The sequenced material came from blood. These receptors were obtained from a man younger than 30 with Graves' hyperthyroidism.

The genes are TRBV3-1 and TRBJ2-5, with TRBD1 matching 9 bases. Germline-derived CDR1 and CDR2 are LGHDT and YNNKEL (reference sequence). Losses at the gene ends were 6 bases for V and 1 base for J; bases not matched to a gene: 9. This CDR3 contains 16 residues. The CDR3 coding sequence is TGTGCCAGCAGACCTCACAGGGGGCAAGGCCAAGAGACCCAGTACTTC. Translation: CASRPHRGQGQETQYF.

The V gene is TRBV5-1, the J gene TRBJ2-5; no clear D gene. Germline CDR1 and CDR2: SGHRS and YFSETQ. This CDR3 contains 14 residues. Trimming shortened V by 2 bases and J by 5 bases, and 13 bases separated the two germline ends. CDR3: CASSFTLRQETQYF. CDR3 nucleotides: TGCGCCAGCAGCTTTACCCTACGGCAGGAGACCCAGTACTTC.

This clonotype has a handful of counts. The chain couples TRBV20-1 to TRBJ2-5; D uncertain. CDR1 DFQATT and CDR2 SNEGSKA come from the germline V gene (reference sequence). There are 15 residues in the CDR3. The V end lost 3 bases, the J end lost 1 base, and 15 bases lay between the germline ends. The CDR3 region is CSASSDAVGQETQYF. Here the CDR3 DNA reads TGCAGTGCTAGTTCCGACGCGGTGGGCCAAGAGACCCAGTACTTC.

This clonotype was picked up one time. The J gene is TRBJ2-2, the V gene TRBV12-3 or TRBV12-4, with no clear D. The germline V and J ends were trimmed by 2 bases and 6 bases, with 10 bases remaining between them. CDR3 length: 14 amino acids. Written as DNA, the CDR3 is TGTGCCAGCAGTTTAACGGCCACGGCCGGGGAGCTGTTTTTT. Translated: CASSLTATAGELFF.

The V and J genes are TRBV14 and TRBJ1-2; no clear D gene. V lost 4 bases, J lost 4 bases, and 16 bases lay in between. CDR3 length: 15 residues. Germline V CDR1 and CDR2: SGHDN, FVKESK. The DNA for the CDR3 is TGTGCCAGCAGCCGAGATGCGGGAATGGGCTATGGCTACACCTTC. Its translation is CASSRDAGMGYGYTF.

This clonotype appeared a few times. The chain uses TRBV20-1 and TRBJ2-2, with 7 bases identical to TRBD2. Germline V gene lookup returns CDR1 DFQATT and CDR2 SNEGSKA (reference sequence). Trimming removed 0 bases from V and 4 bases from J; junction bases left unmatched: 5. The CDR3 spans 15 residues. The CDR3 DNA reads as TGCAGTGCTAGAGAGGGGGGGGGGGGCACCGGGGAGCTGTTTTTT. This translates into CSAREGGGGTGELFF.

This clonotype was seen ten or more times. The CDR3 sequence is CASSDRESYEQYF. Written as DNA, the CDR3 is TGTGCCAGCAGTGACAGGGAGAGCTACGAGCAGTACTTC. The J gene is TRBJ2-7, the V gene TRBV6-1, with D perhaps given as TRBD1 or TRBD2 (5 bases each). Trimming stripped 3 bases from V and 3 bases from J, with 9 bases between. The V gene's germline CDR1 is MNHNS and CDR2 SASEGT. The CDR3 is made up of 13 amino acids.

This clonotype showed up just a few times. The chain carries TRBV25-1 and TRBJ2-1; 11 nucleotides align to TRBD2. CDR1 is MGHDK and CDR2 is SYGVNS in the germline V gene. V lost 5 bases, J lost 5 bases, and 2 bases stayed unmatched. CDR3 length: 14 residues. In nucleotides, the CDR3 is TGTGCCAGCAGTACACTAGCGGGAGACAATGAGCAGTTCTTC. It is translated as CASSTLAGDNEQFF.

In the case of this clonotype: This may stem from a read error, because a much larger clone lies one nucleotide away. This rearrangement joins TRBV28 to TRBJ2-5, with no clear D. Germline lookup yields CDR1 MDHEN and CDR2 SYDVKM. CDR3 length equals 15 residues. V was shortened by 5 bases and J by 0 bases, with 13 bases between the two germline ends. The CDR3 bases are TGTGCCAGCAGTCCTGCCTACCAGAACCAAGAGACCCAGTACTTC. Residues: CASSPAYQNQETQYF.

This clonotype was picked up a small number of times. V gene TRBV20-1 combines with J gene TRBJ1-5; D is uncertain. The germline V gene has CDR1 DFQATT and CDR2 SNEGSKA (reference sequence). Deletions cut 3 bases from V and 0 bases from J, with 9 bases between. The length of the CDR3 is 14 residues. The CDR3 here is CSARWQYSNQPQHF. The CDR3 region has the DNA TGCAGTGCTAGGTGGCAATATAGCAATCAGCCCCAGCATTTT.

The chain is built from TRBV7-2 and TRBJ2-2; TRBD1 matches at 10 bases. The germline CDR1 and CDR2 sequences are SGHTA and FQGNSA. Trimming at V came to 7 bases and at J to 8 bases, leaving 7 bases not matched to a gene. The CDR3 consists of 14 residues. The CDR3 spells CASIRDRGMGELFF. The CDR3, as DNA: TGTGCCAGCATAAGGGACAGGGGCATGGGGGAGCTGTTTTTT.

The chain recombines TRBV6-9 with TRBJ2-7, with unresolved D. With 3 bases removed from V and 3 bases from J, the gap between germline ends came to 15 bases. The CDR3 has 15 amino acids. Per the germline V gene, CDR1 is MNHGY and CDR2 is SVAAGI. The CDR3 nucleotides are TGTGCCAGCAGTTACCCTGGCGGTCGCGTCTACGAGCAGTACTTC. It translates to CASSYPGGRVYEQYF.

There are many counts of this clonotype. The rearrangement uses TRBV28 and TRBJ1-4, with a possible D match to TRBD1 (6 bases). Trimming took 6 bases from V and 6 from J, leaving 17 bases between them. CDR1 MDHEN and CDR2 SYDVKM come from the germline V gene. CDR3 length: 15 amino acids. The CDR3 reads CASSPGGAGDEKLFF. The CDR3 region has the DNA TGTGCCAGCAGCCCCGGTGGGGCAGGGGATGAAAAACTGTTTTTT. The full variable domain, completed using reference TRBV28 and TRBJ1-4, is DVKVTQSSRYLVKRTGEKVFLECVQDMDHENMFWYRQDPGLGLRLIYFSYDVKMKEKGDIPEGYSVSREKKERFSLILESASTNQTSMYLCASSPGGAGDEKLFFGSGTQLSVL.

This clonotype was seen more than once but under ten times. The chain couples TRBV5-4 to TRBJ2-1; TRBD2 aligns across 7 bases. The CDR3 sequence is 15 residues long. V trimming: 4 bases; J trimming: 4 bases; junction bases outside the gene matches: 8. Per germline, CDR1 SGHNT and CDR2 YYREEE (reference sequence). In DNA form, the CDR3 reads TGTGCCAGCAGCCCCTGGGGAGCGGGGTACAATGAGCAGTTCTTC. This encodes CASSPWGAGYNEQFF.

This clonotype has just a few counts. The chain recombines TRBV2 with TRBJ2-7, with 7 bases aligning to TRBD1. The germline V gene has CDR1 SNHLY and CDR2 FYNNEI. Trimming took 2 bases from V and 2 from J; bases not matched to a gene: 6. This CDR3 is built from 15 residues. The CDR3 sequence is CASSEMGQGAYEQYF. The CDR3 DNA follows: TGTGCCAGCAGTGAAATGGGTCAGGGGGCCTACGAGCAGTACTTC.

This clonotype appeared many times. The chain employs TRBV18 and TRBJ1-1; D ambiguous. The V end was cut by 3 bases, the J end by 3 bases, with 11 bases between. Germline assignment: CDR1 KGHSH and CDR2 LQKENI. The length of the CDR3 is 14 residues. CDR3 DNA sequence: TGTGCCAGCTCACCCCCCCGGCCACACACTGAAGCTTTCTTT. Translation: CASSPPRPHTEAFF. Using reference TRBV18 and TRBJ1-1 for the parts outside the CDR3, the full variable domain is NAGVMQNPRHLVRRRGQEARLRCSPMKGHSHVYWYRQLPEEGLKFMVYLQKENIIDESGMPKERFSAEFPKEGPSILRIQQVVRGDSAAYFCASSPPRPHTEAFFGQGTRLTVV.

This clonotype was observed a handful of times. The gene calls are TRBV24-1 and TRBJ2-3; 10 bases match TRBD2. Germline trimming cut 3 bases from V and 6 bases from J; bases unmatched to any gene: 11. CDR1 is KGHDR, CDR2 SFDVKD, per germline. The CDR3 loop spans 17 amino acids. CDR3 DNA sequence: TGTGCCACCAGTGATCGACTAGCGGGCGATGCTTGGGATACGCAGTATTTT. Amino acids: CATSDRLAGDAWDTQYF.

The chain carries TRBV28 and TRBJ2-2, with no clear D. Germline V gives CDR1 MDHEN, CDR2 SYDVKM. The V end was cut by 5 bases, the J end by 3 bases, with 7 bases between. The CDR3 loop spans 13 amino acids. CDR3: CASSAWDTGELFF. Here the CDR3 DNA reads TGTGCCAGCAGTGCCTGGGACACCGGGGAGCTGTTTTTT.

This clonotype was counted many times. The chain links TRBV3-1 to TRBJ1-2; D unclear. CDR1 is LGHDT, CDR2 YNNKEL, per germline (reference sequence). This CDR3 spans 14 amino acids. Trimming removed 1 base at V and 8 bases at J, with 14 bases between. CDR3 residues: CASSQGPLAKGYTF. DNA of the CDR3: TGTGCCAGCAGCCAAGGACCCCTAGCCAAGGGCTACACCTTC. Supplemented by reference TRBV3-1 and TRBJ1-2, the full variable domain reads DTAVSQTPKYLVTQMGNDKSIKCEQNLGHDTMYWYKQDSKKFLKIMFSYNNKELIINETVPNRFSPKSPDKAHLNLHINSLELGDSAVYFCASSQGPLAKGYTFGSGTRLTVV.

This clonotype was counted at least ten times. The chain is built from TRBV7-2 and TRBJ2-7; D might be TRBD2 (5 bases). There are 13 residues in the CDR3. The germline CDR1 and CDR2 sequences are SGHTA and FQGNSA. V was cut by 3 bases and J by 6 bases, with 12 bases left in between. CDR3 nucleotides: TGTGCCAGCAGCTTTGTATTGGGGAGCGAGCAGTACTTC. Protein sequence: CASSFVLGSEQYF.

This chain joins TRBV6-2 or TRBV6-3 and TRBJ2-5, with D unresolved. The CDR3 length is 13 residues. The V end was cut by 2 bases, the J end by 4 bases, with 8 bases between. Germline-derived CDR1 and CDR2 are MNHEY and SVGEGT. CDR3 in DNA: TGTGCCAGCAGTTACACGAGGAGAGAGACCCAGTACTTC. This sequence encodes CASSYTRRETQYF.

The V call is TRBV29-1, the J call TRBJ2-5; a possible D gene is TRBD2 (5 bases). This CDR3 has 15 amino acids. Trimming left V 0 bases short and J 9 bases short, with 20 bases between. From germline, CDR1 is SQVTM and CDR2 ANQGSEA. CDR3: CSVEEFGTSQEAQYF. In DNA form, the CDR3 reads TGCAGCGTTGAAGAGTTTGGAACGTCCCAGGAGGCCCAGTACTTC.

In this sample, this clonotype turned up many times. The rearrangement joins TRBV20-1 to TRBJ2-1; D is perhaps TRBD2 (6 bases). V dropped 0 bases and J dropped 4 bases, with 16 bases sitting between them. Germline V CDR1 and CDR2: DFQATT, SNEGSKA (reference sequence). The CDR3 has 16 residues. The CDR3 nucleotides read TGCAGTGCTAGAGATGGTTCGCTAGCGACGTACAATGAGCAGTTCTTC. Its protein product is CSARDGSLATYNEQFF.

This clonotype was seen only a few times. The chain links TRBV6-1 to TRBJ1-4; 7 nucleotides align to TRBD1. Trimming cost V 4 bases and J 10 bases; bases outside gene matches: 9. The CDR3 loop spans 14 amino acids. Germline V lookup: CDR1 MNHNS, CDR2 SASEGT. CDR3 region: CASSAVTGIGKLFF. In DNA, the CDR3 is TGTGCCAGCAGTGCCGTGACAGGGATCGGAAAACTGTTTTTT.

The chain carries TRBV19 and TRBJ2-2; 13 bases match TRBD2. This CDR3 has 18 amino acids. J lost 7 bases, V lost 2 bases, and 10 bases had no gene match. Germline V gives CDR1 LNHDA, CDR2 SQIVND (reference sequence). The DNA of the CDR3 is TGTGCCAGTAGTATACGACTAGCGGGAGGATCGGGTAGCGGGGAGCTGTTTTTT. Protein sequence: CASSIRLAGGSGSGELFF.

In its sample, this clonotype was seen a few times. The CDR3 sequence is CASGMSDNEQFF. CDR3 in DNA: TGTGCCAGCGGAATGAGCGACAATGAGCAGTTCTTC. The chain employs TRBV6-1 and TRBJ2-1, with D unresolved. The germline gives CDR1 MNHNS, CDR2 SASEGT. V was trimmed by 8 bases and J by 5 bases, leaving 10 bases between them. CDR3 size: 12 residues.